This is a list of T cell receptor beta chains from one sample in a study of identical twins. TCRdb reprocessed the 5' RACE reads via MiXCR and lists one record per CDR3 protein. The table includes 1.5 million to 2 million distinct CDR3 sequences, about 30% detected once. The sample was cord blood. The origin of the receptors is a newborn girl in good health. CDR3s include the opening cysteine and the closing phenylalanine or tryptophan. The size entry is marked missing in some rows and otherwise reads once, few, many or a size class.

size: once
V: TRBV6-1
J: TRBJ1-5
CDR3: CASSDRANYNQPQHF

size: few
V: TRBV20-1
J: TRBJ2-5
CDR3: CSARSLYQETQYF

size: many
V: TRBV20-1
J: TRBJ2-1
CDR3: CSARDNRDIGRWNEQFF

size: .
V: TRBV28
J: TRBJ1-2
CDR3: CASSQSNSRGYTF

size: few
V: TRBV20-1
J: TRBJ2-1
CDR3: CSAFGLAASSYNEQFF

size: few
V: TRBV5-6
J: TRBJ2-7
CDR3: CASSFGTGVMYEQYF

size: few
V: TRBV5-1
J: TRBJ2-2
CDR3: CASSLGTHTGELFF

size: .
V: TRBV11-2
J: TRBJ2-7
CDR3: CASSLGDRPSTYEQYF

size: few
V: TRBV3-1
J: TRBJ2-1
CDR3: CASTASGSSYNEQFF

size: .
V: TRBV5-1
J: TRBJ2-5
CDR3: CASSLDPLYNEQYF

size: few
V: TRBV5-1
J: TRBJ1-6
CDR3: CASSLFARYLDSPLHF

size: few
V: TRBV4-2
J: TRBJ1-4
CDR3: CASRTGEGEKLFF

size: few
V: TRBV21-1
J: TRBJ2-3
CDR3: CASSLCYGGETDTQYF

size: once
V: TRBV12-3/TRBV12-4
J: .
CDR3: CASSFNAGQLVYEQYF

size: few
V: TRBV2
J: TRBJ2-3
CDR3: CASTKGTDTQYF

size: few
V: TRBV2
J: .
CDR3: CASGGETYNEQYF

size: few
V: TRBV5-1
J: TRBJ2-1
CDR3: CASSPASPLSGSSYNEQFF

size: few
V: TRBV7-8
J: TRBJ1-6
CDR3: CASSSPGEGSPLHF

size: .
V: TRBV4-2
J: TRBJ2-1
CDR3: CASSQLGWLRGLPYNEQFF

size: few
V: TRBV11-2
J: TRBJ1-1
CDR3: CASGGLRNTEAFF

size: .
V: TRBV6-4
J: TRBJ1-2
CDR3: CASSHGQGAGYTF

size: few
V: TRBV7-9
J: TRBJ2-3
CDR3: CASSTRQGRTDTQYF

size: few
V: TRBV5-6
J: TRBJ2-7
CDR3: CASSLRARPYEQYF

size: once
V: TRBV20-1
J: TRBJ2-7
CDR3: CSARVGSNYEQYF

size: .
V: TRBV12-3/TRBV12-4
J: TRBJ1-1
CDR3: CASSLLSHANTEAFF

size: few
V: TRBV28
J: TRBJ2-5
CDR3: CASSYVWDTIQETQYF

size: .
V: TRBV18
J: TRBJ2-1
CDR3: CASSPPARLDNEQFF

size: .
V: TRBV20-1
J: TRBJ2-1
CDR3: CSATPGPQFF

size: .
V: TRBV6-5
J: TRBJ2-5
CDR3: CASSYSGGGKNEQYF

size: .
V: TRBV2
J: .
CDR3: CASSPRVGEQYF

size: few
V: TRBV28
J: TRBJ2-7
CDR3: CASRYSNEQYF

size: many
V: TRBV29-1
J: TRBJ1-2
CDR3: CSDMPGRNGYTF

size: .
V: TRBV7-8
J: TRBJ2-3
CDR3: CASALAASTDTQYF

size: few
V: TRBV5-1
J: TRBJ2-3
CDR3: CASSLSPGITTDTQYF

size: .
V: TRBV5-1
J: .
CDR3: CASSLTLRGEQYF

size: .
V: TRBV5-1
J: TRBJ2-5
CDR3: CASSWTGAYNEQYF

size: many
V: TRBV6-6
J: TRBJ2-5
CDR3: CAISRGLRETQYF

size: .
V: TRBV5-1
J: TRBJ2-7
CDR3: CASSFGKQGVVGYEQYF

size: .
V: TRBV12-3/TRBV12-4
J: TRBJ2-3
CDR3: CASRRTSGVLTDTQYF

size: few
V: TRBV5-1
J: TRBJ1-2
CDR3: CASSWDNGYTF